This T cell receptor (beta chain) was found in a study of blood T cell repertoires in COVID-19. About the study: Whether acute or convalescent, the COVID-19 samples came from the United States, Italy and Spain. Nucleic acid was either cDNA or gDNA, and it came from T cells, B-cell-depleted T cells, or PBMCs.

The CDR3 consists of 12 residues. Germline V gene lookup returns CDR1 SNHLY and CDR2 FYNNEI. V gave up 4 bases and J gave up 4 bases, with 8 bases separating them. Repertoires were generated with immunoSEQ multiplex PCR, while TCRdb's copy carries only in-frame clones and drops some. The sample lists hundreds of thousands of clones; just under 85% were seen once. The gene calls are TRBV2 and TRBJ2-7; TRBD1 is a possible D gene (5 bases). Sequencing was performed on peripheral blood. The sequence came from a woman at least 80 years old with acute or convalescent COVID-19. CDR3 DNA sequence: TGTGCCAGCAGTGTGAAGGGGTACGAGCAGTACTTC. It specifies CASSVKGYEQYF.